These T cell receptor beta chains were read from a single sample in a study of shared clonotypes between healthy human individuals. Assay used: immunoSEQ multiplex PCR; TCRdb lists only in-frame clones, some missing. The table includes about 1 million clones, about 76% detected once. The sequencing input was memory CD4+ T cells sorted from blood. The receptors stem from a man aged 18 to 29 in good health. The CDR3 runs from the conserved cysteine through the conserved F or W. Fields, in order: J gene, clone size, V gene, D gene, CDR3 DNA, CDR3 protein. The D gene is left open where the match is weak. Clone size is stated in some rows and not others, as once, few, many or a class when expanded.

j_gene: TRBJ1-3
abundance: .
v_gene: TRBV5-1
d_gene: .
CDR3nt: TGCGCCAGCAGCGGGGCGGGGACACCTGGAAACACCATATATTTT
CDR3aa: CASSGAGTPGNTIYF

j_gene: TRBJ2-7
abundance: .
v_gene: TRBV11-2
d_gene: .
CDR3nt: TGTGCCAGCAGCCCTCAGCGCAGCTCCTACGAGCAGTACTTC
CDR3aa: CASSPQRSSYEQYF

j_gene: TRBJ2-5
abundance: .
v_gene: TRBV11-3
d_gene: .
CDR3nt: TGTGCCAGCAGCTTAGATAGCGGACAAGAGACCCAGTACTTC
CDR3aa: CASSLDSGQETQYF

j_gene: TRBJ1-6
abundance: few
v_gene: TRBV5-1
d_gene: .
CDR3nt: TGCGCCAGCAGCTCGCTTCCAGGGGAGAATTCACCCCTCCACTTT
CDR3aa: CASSSLPGENSPLHF

j_gene: TRBJ2-2
abundance: .
v_gene: TRBV10-3
d_gene: .
CDR3nt: TGTGCCATCAGTGAGTTTCAGGGGACCGGGGAGCTGTTTTTT
CDR3aa: CAISEFQGTGELFF

j_gene: TRBJ1-2
abundance: few
v_gene: TRBV10-1
d_gene: TRBD1
CDR3nt: TGCGCCAGCAGTGATATGACAGGGGGAAAAGCTAACTATGGCTACACCTTC
CDR3aa: CASSDMTGGKANYGYTF

j_gene: TRBJ2-3
abundance: .
v_gene: TRBV6-5
d_gene: .
CDR3nt: TGTGCCAGCAGTTACTCATCTAGCGTCACAGATACGCAGTATTTT
CDR3aa: CASSYSSSVTDTQYF

j_gene: TRBJ1-3
abundance: .
v_gene: TRBV7-9
d_gene: .
CDR3nt: TGTGCCAGCAGCTTAAACGAAGGCGGAAACACCATATATTTT
CDR3aa: CASSLNEGGNTIYF

j_gene: TRBJ2-2
abundance: .
v_gene: TRBV6-1
d_gene: .
CDR3nt: TGTGCCAGCATGCGGCGGGCGCCCAGCACCGGGGAGCTGTTTTTT
CDR3aa: CASMRRAPSTGELFF

j_gene: TRBJ2-1
abundance: .
v_gene: TRBV2
d_gene: .
CDR3nt: TGTGCCAGCAGTGACTTTATCTCCTACAATGAGCAGTTCTTC
CDR3aa: CASSDFISYNEQFF

j_gene: TRBJ1-2
abundance: .
v_gene: TRBV7-2
d_gene: TRBD1
CDR3nt: TGTGCCAGCAGCTTAGCGGGGCGGGACAGGGGTGGCTACACCTTC
CDR3aa: CASSLAGRDRGGYTF

j_gene: TRBJ2-2
abundance: .
v_gene: TRBV28
d_gene: .
CDR3nt: TGTGCCAGCAGCTCCAGGGCGTCCGGGGAGCTGTTTTTT
CDR3aa: CASSSRASGELFF

j_gene: TRBJ1-5
abundance: .
v_gene: TRBV7-4
d_gene: .
CDR3nt: TGTGCCAGCAGCTTATCTACTTTCGGTAGGAGCAATCAGCCCCAGCATTTT
CDR3aa: CASSLSTFGRSNQPQHF

j_gene: TRBJ2-3
abundance: .
v_gene: TRBV28
d_gene: TRBD2
CDR3nt: TGTGCCAGCAGTGCCGCCGGGACTAGCGGTCATGGGCAGTATTTT
CDR3aa: CASSAAGTSGHGQYF

j_gene: TRBJ2-2
abundance: .
v_gene: TRBV5-4
d_gene: TRBD1
CDR3nt: TGTGCCAGCAGCACGACCGGGACAGCTCGCACCGGGGAGCTGTTTTTT
CDR3aa: CASSTTGTARTGELFF

j_gene: TRBJ1-6
abundance: .
v_gene: TRBV28
d_gene: .
CDR3nt: TGTGCCAGCAGTTTCGGAGGGAATGTAATCTCCTATAATTCACCCCTCCACTTT
CDR3aa: CASSFGGNVISYNSPLHF

j_gene: TRBJ1-1
abundance: .
v_gene: TRBV7-9
d_gene: .
CDR3nt: TGTGCCAGCCAAGGTATCGGACAGACGAACACTGAAGCTTTCTTT
CDR3aa: CASQGIGQTNTEAFF

j_gene: TRBJ2-2
abundance: .
v_gene: TRBV4-1
d_gene: TRBD2
CDR3nt: TGCGCCAGCAGCCAAGCCGTCGCGGCGGGAGCGGTCGGGGAGCTGTTTTTT
CDR3aa: CASSQAVAAGAVGELFF

j_gene: TRBJ2-7
abundance: .
v_gene: TRBV2
d_gene: .
CDR3nt: TGTGCCAGCAGTTTACGTTCCCAGCAGTACTTC
CDR3aa: CASSLRSQQYF

j_gene: TRBJ2-2
abundance: .
v_gene: TRBV30
d_gene: .
CDR3nt: TGTGCCTGGATTTTGCAGGTCGGGTCCGGGGAGCTGTTTTTT
CDR3aa: CAWILQVGSGELFF

j_gene: TRBJ2-1
abundance: .
v_gene: TRBV27
d_gene: TRBD2
CDR3nt: TGTGCCAGCAGTTTAGCGGGAGGGGGCTACAATGAGCAGTTCTTC
CDR3aa: CASSLAGGGYNEQFF

j_gene: TRBJ1-2
abundance: .
v_gene: TRBV5-4
d_gene: TRBD1
CDR3nt: TGTGCCAGCAGCGTACCGAGACAGGGTACCTTCTCTAACTATGGCTACACCTTC
CDR3aa: CASSVPRQGTFSNYGYTF

j_gene: TRBJ2-7
abundance: .
v_gene: TRBV4-3
d_gene: .
CDR3nt: TGCGCCAGCAGCCAGGCCCCGGGCAGCTTCTACGAGCAGTACTTC
CDR3aa: CASSQAPGSFYEQYF

j_gene: TRBJ1-5
abundance: .
v_gene: TRBV5-1
d_gene: .
CDR3nt: TGCGCCAGCAGCCCCAATGGTGGGGCGAGCAATCAGCCCCAGCATTTT
CDR3aa: CASSPNGGASNQPQHF

j_gene: TRBJ1-1
abundance: .
v_gene: TRBV5-1
d_gene: TRBD1
CDR3nt: TGCGCCAGCAGCACAACGACAGGGGGCGCATTGGTTGCTTTCTTT
CDR3aa: CASSTTTGGALVAFF

j_gene: TRBJ1-3
abundance: once
v_gene: TRBV7-7
d_gene: .
CDR3nt: TGTGCTAGCAGTGAAAACGCTGGAAACACCATATATTTT
CDR3aa: CASSENAGNTIYF

j_gene: TRBJ2-7
abundance: .
v_gene: TRBV29-1
d_gene: TRBD2
CDR3nt: TGCAGCGTTGAAGGCGGGGGGCGCACCTACGAGCAGTACTTC
CDR3aa: CSVEGGGRTYEQYF

j_gene: TRBJ1-1
abundance: .
v_gene: TRBV5-1
d_gene: .
CDR3nt: TGCGCCAGCAGCCGCCCGGGGGGTATCACTGAAGCTTTCTTT
CDR3aa: CASSRPGGITEAFF

j_gene: TRBJ1-1
abundance: .
v_gene: TRBV7-8
d_gene: .
CDR3nt: TGTGCCAGCAGCTTTCGGACAGAGCAGAACACTGAAGCTTTCTTT
CDR3aa: CASSFRTEQNTEAFF

j_gene: TRBJ2-7
abundance: .
v_gene: TRBV2
d_gene: TRBD1
CDR3nt: TGTGCCAGCAGGAAGGAGGGACAGGGGGCCCACGAGCAGTACTTC
CDR3aa: CASRKEGQGAHEQYF

j_gene: TRBJ2-7
abundance: .
v_gene: TRBV7-6
d_gene: TRBD1
CDR3nt: TGTGCCAGCAGCTACGGGACAGGGGGCTCCTACGAGCAGTACTTC
CDR3aa: CASSYGTGGSYEQYF

j_gene: TRBJ2-3
abundance: .
v_gene: TRBV5-4
d_gene: TRBD2
CDR3nt: TGTGCCAGCAGCTTGTCGTCTAGCGGGGGGAAAGATACGCAGTATTTT
CDR3aa: CASSLSSSGGKDTQYF